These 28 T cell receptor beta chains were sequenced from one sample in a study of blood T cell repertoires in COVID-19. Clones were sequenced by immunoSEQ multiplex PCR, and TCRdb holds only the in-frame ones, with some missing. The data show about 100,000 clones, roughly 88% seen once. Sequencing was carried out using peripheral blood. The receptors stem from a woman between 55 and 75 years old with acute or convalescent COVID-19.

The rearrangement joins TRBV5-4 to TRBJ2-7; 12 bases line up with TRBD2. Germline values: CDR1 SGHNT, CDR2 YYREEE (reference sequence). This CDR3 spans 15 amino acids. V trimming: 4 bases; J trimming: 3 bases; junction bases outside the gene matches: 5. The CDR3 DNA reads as TGTGCCAGCAGCCCTAGCGGGAGGGCCGTCTACGAGCAGTACTTC. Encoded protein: CASSPSGRAVYEQYF.

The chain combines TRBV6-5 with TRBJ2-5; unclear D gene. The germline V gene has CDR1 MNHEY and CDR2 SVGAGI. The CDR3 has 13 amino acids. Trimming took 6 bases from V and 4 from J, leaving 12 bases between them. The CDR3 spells CASSQTGRETQYF. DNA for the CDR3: TGTGCCAGCAGCCAAACCGGTCGAGAGACCCAGTACTTC.

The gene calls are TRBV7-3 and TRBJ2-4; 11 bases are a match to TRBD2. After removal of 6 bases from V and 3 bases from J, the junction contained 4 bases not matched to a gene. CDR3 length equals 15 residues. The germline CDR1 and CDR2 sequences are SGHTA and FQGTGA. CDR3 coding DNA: TGTGCCAGCAGTCATAGCGGGAGGGTCAAAAACATTCAGTACTTC. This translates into CASSHSGRVKNIQYF. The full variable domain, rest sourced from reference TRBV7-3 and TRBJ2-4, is GAGVSQTPSNKVTEKGKYVELRCDPISGHTALYWYRQSLGQGPEFLIYFQGTGAADDSGLPNDRFFAVRPEGSVSTLKIQRTERGDSAVYLCASSHSGRVKNIQYFGAGTRLSVL.

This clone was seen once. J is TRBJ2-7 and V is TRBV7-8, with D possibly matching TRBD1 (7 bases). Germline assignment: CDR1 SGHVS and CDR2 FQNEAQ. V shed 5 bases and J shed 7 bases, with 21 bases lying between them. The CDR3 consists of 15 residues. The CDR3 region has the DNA TGTGCCAGCAGCCCCGCCGGAGGGGGCGGGTATGAGCAGTACTTC. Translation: CASSPAGGGGYEQYF.

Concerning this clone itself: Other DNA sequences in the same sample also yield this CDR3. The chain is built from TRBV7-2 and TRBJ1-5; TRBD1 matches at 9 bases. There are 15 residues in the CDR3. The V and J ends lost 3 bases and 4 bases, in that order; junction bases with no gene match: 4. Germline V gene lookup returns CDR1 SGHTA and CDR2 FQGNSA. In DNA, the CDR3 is TGTGCCAGCAGCTTGGGGACAGGGACTAATCAGCCCCAGCATTTT. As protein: CASSLGTGTNQPQHF.

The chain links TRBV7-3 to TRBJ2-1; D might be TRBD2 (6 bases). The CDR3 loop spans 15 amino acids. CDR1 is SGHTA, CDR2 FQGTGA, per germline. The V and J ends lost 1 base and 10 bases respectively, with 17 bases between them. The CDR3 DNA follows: TGTGCCAGCAGCTTAAGTGGCGGGGAGGCTCCCGAGCAGTTCTTC. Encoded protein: CASSLSGGEAPEQFF.

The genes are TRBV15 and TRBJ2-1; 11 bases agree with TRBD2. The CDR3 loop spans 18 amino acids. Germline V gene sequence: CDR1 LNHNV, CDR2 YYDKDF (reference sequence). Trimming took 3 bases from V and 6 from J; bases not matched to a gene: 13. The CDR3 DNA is TGTGCCACCAGCAGGGACCTCTCTCTAGCGGGAGGCGTCAATGAGCAGTTCTTC. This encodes CATSRDLSLAGGVNEQFF.

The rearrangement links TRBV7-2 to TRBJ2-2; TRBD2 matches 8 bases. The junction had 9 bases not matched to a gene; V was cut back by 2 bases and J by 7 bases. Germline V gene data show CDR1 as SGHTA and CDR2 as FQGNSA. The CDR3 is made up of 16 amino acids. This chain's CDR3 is CASSLRNSGIVGELFF. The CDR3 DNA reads TGTGCCAGCAGCTTACGAAATAGCGGGATCGTCGGGGAGCTGTTTTTT.

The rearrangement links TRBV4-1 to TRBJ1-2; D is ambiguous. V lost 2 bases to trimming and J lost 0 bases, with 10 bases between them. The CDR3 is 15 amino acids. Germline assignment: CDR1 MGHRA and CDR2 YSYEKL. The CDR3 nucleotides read TGCGCCAGCAGCCAACAAGGGAGGCCTAACTATGGCTACACCTTC. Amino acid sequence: CASSQQGRPNYGYTF.

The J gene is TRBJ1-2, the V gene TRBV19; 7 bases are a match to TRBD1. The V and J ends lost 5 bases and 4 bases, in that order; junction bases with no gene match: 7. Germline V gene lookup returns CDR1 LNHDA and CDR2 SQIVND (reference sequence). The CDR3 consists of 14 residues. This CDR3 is CASSRPGQIYGYTF. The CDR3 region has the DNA TGTGCCAGTAGTCGTCCGGGACAGATCTATGGCTACACCTTC.

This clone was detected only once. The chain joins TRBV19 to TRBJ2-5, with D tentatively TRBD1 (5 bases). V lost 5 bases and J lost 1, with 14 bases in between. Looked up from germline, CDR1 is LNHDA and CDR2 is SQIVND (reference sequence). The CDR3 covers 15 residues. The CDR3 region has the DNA TGTGCCAGTAGTTCCCCCGTGGGGCTCCAAGAGACCCAGTACTTC. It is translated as CASSSPVGLQETQYF.

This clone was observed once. The CDR3 DNA sequence: TGTGCCAGCAGCCAAGATGGAGGGGCCAGCTCTGCGGGCTACACCTTC. This gives the protein CASSQDGGASSAGYTF. The chain is built from TRBV14 and TRBJ1-2; TRBD1 might be the D (5 bases). The CDR3 spans 16 residues. Trimming removed 0 bases at V and 8 bases at J, with 19 bases between. Germline loops: CDR1 SGHDN, CDR2 FVKESK.

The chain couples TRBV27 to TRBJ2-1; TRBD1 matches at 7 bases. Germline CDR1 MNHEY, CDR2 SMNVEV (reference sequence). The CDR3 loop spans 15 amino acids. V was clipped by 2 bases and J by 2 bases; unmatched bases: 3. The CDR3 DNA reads TGTGCCAGCAGTTTAGACAGGGCCGCCTACAATGAGCAGTTCTTC. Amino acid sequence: CASSLDRAAYNEQFF.

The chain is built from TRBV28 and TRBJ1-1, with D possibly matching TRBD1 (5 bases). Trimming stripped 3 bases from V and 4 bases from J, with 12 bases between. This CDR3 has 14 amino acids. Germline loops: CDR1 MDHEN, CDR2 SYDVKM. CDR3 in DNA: TGTGCCAGCAGTTTGCGGGGGGTAGTCACTGAAGCTTTCTTT. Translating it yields CASSLRGVVTEAFF.

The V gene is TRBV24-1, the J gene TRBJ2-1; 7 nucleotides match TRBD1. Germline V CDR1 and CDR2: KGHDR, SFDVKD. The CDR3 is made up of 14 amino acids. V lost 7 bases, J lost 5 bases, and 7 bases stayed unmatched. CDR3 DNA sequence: TGTGCCACCAGCCGACAGGGAGCAAACAATGAGCAGTTCTTC. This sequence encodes CATSRQGANNEQFF.

As DNA, the CDR3 is TGTGCCAGCAGTTCCCAATCCCGGGGACTTACGACGCAGTATTTT. Its protein product is CASSSQSRGLTTQYF. The V call is TRBV27, the J call TRBJ2-3; D possibly corresponds to TRBD2 (6 bases). There are 15 residues in the CDR3. Trimming pared 4 bases from V and 9 bases from J, leaving 20 bases between. Germline CDR1 is MNHEY and CDR2 is SMNVEV (reference sequence).

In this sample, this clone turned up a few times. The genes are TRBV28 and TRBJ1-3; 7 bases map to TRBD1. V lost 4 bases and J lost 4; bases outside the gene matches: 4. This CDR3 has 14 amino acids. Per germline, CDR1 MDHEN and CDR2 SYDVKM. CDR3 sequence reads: CASSYDRAGNTIYF. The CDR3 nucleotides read TGTGCCAGCAGTTATGACAGGGCAGGAAACACCATATATTTT.

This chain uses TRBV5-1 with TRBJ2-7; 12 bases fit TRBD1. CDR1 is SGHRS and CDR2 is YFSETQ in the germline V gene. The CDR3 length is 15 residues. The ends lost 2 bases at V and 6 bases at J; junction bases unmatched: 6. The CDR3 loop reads CASSFVGTGGREQYF. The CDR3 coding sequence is TGCGCCAGCAGCTTTGTCGGGACAGGGGGCCGCGAGCAGTACTTC.

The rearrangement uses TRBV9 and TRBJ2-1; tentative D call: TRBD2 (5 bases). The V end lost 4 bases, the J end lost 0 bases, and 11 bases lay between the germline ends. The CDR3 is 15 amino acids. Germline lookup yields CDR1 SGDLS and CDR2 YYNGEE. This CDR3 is CASSRGLSSYNEQFF. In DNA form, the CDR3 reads TGTGCCAGCAGCCGAGGGCTGAGCTCCTACAATGAGCAGTTCTTC. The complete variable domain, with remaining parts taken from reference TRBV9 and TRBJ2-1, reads DSGVTQTPKHLITATGQRVTLRCSPRSGDLSVYWYQQSLDQGLQFLIQYYNGEERAKGNILERFSAQQFPDLHSELNLSSLELGDSALYFCASSRGLSSYNEQFFGPGTRLTVL.

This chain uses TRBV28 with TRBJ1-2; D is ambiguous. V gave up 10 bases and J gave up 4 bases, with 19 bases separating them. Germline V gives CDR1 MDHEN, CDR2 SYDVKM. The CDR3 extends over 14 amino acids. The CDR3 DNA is TGTGCCATCCCTAGCCCGTCAAACCTCTATGGCTACACCTTC. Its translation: CAIPSPSNLYGYTF.

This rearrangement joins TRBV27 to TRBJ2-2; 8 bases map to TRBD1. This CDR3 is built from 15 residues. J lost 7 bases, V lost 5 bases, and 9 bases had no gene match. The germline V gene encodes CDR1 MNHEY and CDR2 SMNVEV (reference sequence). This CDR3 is CASSPRQGPIGELFF. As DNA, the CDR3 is TGTGCCAGCAGTCCTAGACAGGGGCCTATCGGGGAGCTGTTTTTT.

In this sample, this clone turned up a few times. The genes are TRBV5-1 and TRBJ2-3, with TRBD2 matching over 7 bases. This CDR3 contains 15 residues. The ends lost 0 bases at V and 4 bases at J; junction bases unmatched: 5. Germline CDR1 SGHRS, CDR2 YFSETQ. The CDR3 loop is CASSLVAGASDTQYF. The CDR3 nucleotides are TGCGCCAGCAGCTTGGTTGCGGGAGCCTCAGATACGCAGTATTTT.

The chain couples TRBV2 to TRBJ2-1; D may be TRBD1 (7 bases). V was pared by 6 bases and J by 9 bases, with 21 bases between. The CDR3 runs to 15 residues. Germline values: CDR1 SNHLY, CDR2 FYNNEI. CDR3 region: CASRAGTAGGSEQFF. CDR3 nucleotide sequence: TGTGCCAGCAGAGCCGGGACAGCCGGAGGGAGTGAGCAGTTCTTC.

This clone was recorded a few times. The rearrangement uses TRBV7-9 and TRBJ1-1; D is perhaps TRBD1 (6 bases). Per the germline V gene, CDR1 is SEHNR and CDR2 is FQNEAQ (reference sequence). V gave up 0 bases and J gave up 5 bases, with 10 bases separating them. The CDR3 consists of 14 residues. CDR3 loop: CASSLAHGQTEAFF. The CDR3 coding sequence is TGTGCCAGCAGCTTAGCTCACGGACAGACTGAAGCTTTCTTT.

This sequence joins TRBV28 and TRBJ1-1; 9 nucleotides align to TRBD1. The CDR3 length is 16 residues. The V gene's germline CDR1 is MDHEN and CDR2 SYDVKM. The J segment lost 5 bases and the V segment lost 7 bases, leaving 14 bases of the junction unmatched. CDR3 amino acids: CASTVATGGSQTEAFF. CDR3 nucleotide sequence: TGTGCCAGCACCGTAGCTACAGGGGGCAGTCAAACTGAAGCTTTCTTT.

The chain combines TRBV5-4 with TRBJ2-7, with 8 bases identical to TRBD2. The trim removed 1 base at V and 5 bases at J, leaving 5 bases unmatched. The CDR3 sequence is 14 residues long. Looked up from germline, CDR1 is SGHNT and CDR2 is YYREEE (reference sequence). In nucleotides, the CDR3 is TGTGCCAGCAGCTTGAGAGCGGGAGTGAACGAGCAGTACTTC. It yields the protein CASSLRAGVNEQYF.

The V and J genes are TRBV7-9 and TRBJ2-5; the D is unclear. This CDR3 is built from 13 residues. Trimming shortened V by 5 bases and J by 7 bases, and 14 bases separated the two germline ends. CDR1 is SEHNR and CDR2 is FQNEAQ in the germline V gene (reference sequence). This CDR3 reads CASSTAALGTQYF. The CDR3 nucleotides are TGTGCCAGCAGCACGGCGGCGCTTGGGACCCAGTACTTC.

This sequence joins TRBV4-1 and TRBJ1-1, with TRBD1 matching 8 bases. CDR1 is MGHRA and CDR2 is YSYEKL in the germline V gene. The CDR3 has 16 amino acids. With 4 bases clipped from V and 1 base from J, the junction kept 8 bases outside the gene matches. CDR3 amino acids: CASSPVSGTGNTEAFF. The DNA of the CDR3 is TGCGCCAGCAGCCCGGTGTCCGGGACAGGGAACACTGAAGCTTTCTTT.